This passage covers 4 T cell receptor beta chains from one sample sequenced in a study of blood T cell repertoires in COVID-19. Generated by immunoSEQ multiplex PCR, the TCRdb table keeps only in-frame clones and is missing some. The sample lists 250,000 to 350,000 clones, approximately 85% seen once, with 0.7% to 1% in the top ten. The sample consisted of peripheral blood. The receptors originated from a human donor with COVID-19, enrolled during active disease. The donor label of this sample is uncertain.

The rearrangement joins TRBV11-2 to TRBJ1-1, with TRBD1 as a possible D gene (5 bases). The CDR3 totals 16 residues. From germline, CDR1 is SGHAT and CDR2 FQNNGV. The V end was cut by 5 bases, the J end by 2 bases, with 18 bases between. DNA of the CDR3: TGTGCCAGCAGCATCTCTCTCAGGGAAGTAAACACTGAAGCTTTCTTT. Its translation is CASSISLREVNTEAFF.

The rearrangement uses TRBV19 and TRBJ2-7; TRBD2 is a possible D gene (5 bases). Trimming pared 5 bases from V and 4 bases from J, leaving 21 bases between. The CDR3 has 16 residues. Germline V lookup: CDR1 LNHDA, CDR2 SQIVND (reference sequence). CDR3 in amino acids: CASSPMTAPGFYEQYF. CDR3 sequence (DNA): TGTGCCAGTAGTCCCATGACCGCTCCGGGGTTTTACGAGCAGTACTTC.

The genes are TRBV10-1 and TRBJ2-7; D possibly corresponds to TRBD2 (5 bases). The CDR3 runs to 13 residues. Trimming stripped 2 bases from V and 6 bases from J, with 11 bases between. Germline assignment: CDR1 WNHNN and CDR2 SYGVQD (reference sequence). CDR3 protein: CASSERGFGEQYF. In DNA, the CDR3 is TGCGCCAGCAGTGAGAGAGGGTTCGGCGAGCAGTACTTC.

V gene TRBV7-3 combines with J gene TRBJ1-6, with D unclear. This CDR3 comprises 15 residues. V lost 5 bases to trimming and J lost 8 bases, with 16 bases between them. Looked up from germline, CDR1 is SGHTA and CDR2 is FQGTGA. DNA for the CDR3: TGTGCCAGCAGCCTCCTAGCCATTGCAGATTCACCCCTCCACTTT. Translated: CASSLLAIADSPLHF. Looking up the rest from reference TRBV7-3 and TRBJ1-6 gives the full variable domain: GAGVSQTPSNKVTEKGKYVELRCDPISGHTALYWYRQSLGQGPEFLIYFQGTGAADDSGLPNDRFFAVRPEGSVSTLKIQRTERGDSAVYLCASSLLAIADSPLHFGNGTRLTVT.